This T cell receptor (beta chain) was recorded in a study of T cell responses to AZD1222 COVID-19 vaccine (dated by TCRdb to about 2021). At the level of the whole study: AZD1222 recipients given second doses at about 4 weeks or at about 12 weeks were pooled, since spike-specific TCR depth and breadth were not found to differ between the two schedules. TCR sequencing was performed for 233 trial participants, of whom 200 to 220 were given two doses of AZD1222 and 26 were given two doses of MenACWY control vaccine. Enrollment into the trials was organized by age into subgroups of 18-55, 56-69 and 70-plus years, and those subgroups contained roughly 140, 27 and 60 TCR-sequenced participants, respectively.

The CDR3 regions of human TCRbeta chains were analyzed by immunosequencing. The paper's processing steps were these. TCRs in the repertoires were compared against a reference library of SARS-CoV-2-specific TCRs that had been generated with the MIRA antigen-specificity platform. Breadth was defined as the fraction of unique TCRs that were SARS-CoV-2-associated, and depth was defined as the fraction of total T cells that were SARS-CoV-2-associated. Each spike-specific TCR was assigned to its reactive spike region and to a CD4 or CD8 class using the MIRA data. Log10-transformed breadth and depth values were compared by one-way ANOVA with Sidak's multiple comparisons tests. TCRdb re-hosts the immuneACCESS table, in-frame sequences only. Its copies lack some clones; in the studies checked, an unresolved V gene accounts for under half of them, and the cause for the rest is not known. V and J calls plus clone size are reproduced from that table; the DNA served to infer D and trimming. The sample table records over 150,000 clones; more than 90% of these occur just once. The leading ten clones occupy 1.6% of the sample.

As encoded in the germline V gene, CDR1 is MNHNS while CDR2 is SASEGT. At the junction V is shortened by 0 bases and J by 5 bases, with 7 bases in between. There are 13 amino acids in the CDR3, from cysteine to phenylalanine inclusive. The kept DNA is CDR3 alone, 39 bases in frame from the first base. In this sample, this clone turned up a few times. The clone's antigen remains unknown. No per-base quality is available; no much larger clone lies one base away. The paper as a whole reports these results and caveats: Spike-specific TCR breadth and depth rose significantly after two AZD1222 doses compared with day 0 and with MenACWY recipients. In the small 56-69-year group, the increase in depth fell short of significance, most likely because of low power. Because no day 14 peak-response samples were available, repertoires were characterized only after the peak T cell response. The whole spike protein was spanned by vaccine-associated CD4 TCRs, and dominant responses were seen in regions 160-218 and 743-854. Reportedly, close to half of the unique spike-specific TCRs recognized epitopes lying outside the regions that are mutated in the B.1.351 and B.1.1.7 variants. Conclusions about previously exposed vaccinees are limited because only six or seven AZD1222 recipients were SARS-CoV-2 seropositive at baseline. Participants were mostly white British and included more females than males, and it was suggested by the authors that clonal diversity may have been underestimated.

Read against the paper, the sample's time point label means: baseline before first vaccination. The vaccinee samples were drawn from two UK trials, COV001 and COV002, one of which was a single-blind randomized controlled phase 2/3 trial testing AZD1222 (ChAdOx1 nCoV-19) in healthy adults. Trial participant PBMC samples were collected at day 0 and day 28 after the second dose for TCRbeta chain sequencing. This sequence originates from an adult in good health. This sequence uses TRBV6-1 and TRBJ1-1, with no confidently assigned D gene. Sequenced material: peripheral blood, taken on day 0 of AZD1222 vaccination. The CDR3 region: CASSEAEGTEAFF. Here is the DNA: TGTGCCAGCAGTGAAGCGGAGGGTACTGAAGCTTTCTTT.